This T cell receptor (beta chain) was recovered during a study of post-analysis software for immune sequencing data. General study findings and limits: A handful of TRBV segments (TRBV5-6, TRBV5-1 and TRBV20-1 among them) occurred more frequently in patients than in controls.

To note about this clonotype: The antigen is undetermined.

Presence of unique molecular identifiers characterized the TCR beta cDNA libraries. TCRdb called the PCR reads again in MiXCR, with one record for every CDR3 protein. This table holds hundreds of thousands of distinct CDR3 sequences, 59% found once. CDR1 and CDR2 (germline): SGHAT, FQNNGV. V lost 3 bases to trimming and J lost 0 bases, with 13 bases between them. The CDR3 consists of 16 residues. This sequence joins TRBV11-2 and TRBJ2-3, with a possible D match to TRBD2 (6 bases). Sequenced sample: blood. The receptor comes from a girl aged 2 to 9 with multiple sclerosis. Here the CDR3 DNA reads TGTGCCAGCAGCTTCTTTTCGGGGACTAGCACAGATACGCAGTATTTT. It codes for CASSFFSGTSTDTQYF.